The clone carrying this T cell receptor beta chain appeared a single time. Its matching antigen is unknown. The junction shows a germline mismatch at one end, possibly a read error. The data stem from a study of molecular identifiers for immune sequencing clone quantification. Whole-study results and caveats: Underestimated sizes of highly expanded clones could result from identical TCR molecules that share a barcode.

TCRdb itself ran the PCR reads through MiXCR, one entry per CDR3 protein. The sample contains some 590,000 distinct CDR3 sequences, about 25% of which appear only once. Germline CDR1 reads MNHEY; CDR2 reads SVGAGI. This CDR3 region has 12 residues. Sequenced material: naive CD8+ T cells from blood, with Jurkat cell RNA spiked in. Described subset: FACS-sorted CD8+CD4-CCR7+CD45RA+ naive T cells. The V gene is TRBV6-5, the J gene TRBJ2-7; D may match TRBD1 or TRBD2 (6 bases each). This TCR came from a human donor in good health. Some libraries in this study had Jurkat cell RNA spiked in. The CDR3 bases are TGTGCCAGCAGTCCCGGGGGCTACGAGCGGTACTTC. Translated, it gives CASSPGGYERYF.